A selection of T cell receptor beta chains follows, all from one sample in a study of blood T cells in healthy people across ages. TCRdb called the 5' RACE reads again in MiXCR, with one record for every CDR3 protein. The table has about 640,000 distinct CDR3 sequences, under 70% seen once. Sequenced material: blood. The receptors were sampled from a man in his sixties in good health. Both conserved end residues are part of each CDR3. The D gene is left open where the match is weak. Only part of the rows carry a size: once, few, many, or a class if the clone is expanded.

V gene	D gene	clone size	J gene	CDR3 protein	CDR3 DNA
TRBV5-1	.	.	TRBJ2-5	CASSLVSGYQETQYF	TGCGCCAGCAGCTTGGTGAGCGGTTATCAAGAGACCCAGTACTTC
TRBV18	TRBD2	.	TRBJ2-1	CASSPLRTSGVSAKNIQFF	TGTGCCAGCTCACCACTTCGGACTAGCGGGGTTTCGGCCAAAAACATTCAGTTCTTC
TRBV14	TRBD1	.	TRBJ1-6	CASSPLPTGTENSPLHF	TGTGCCAGCAGCCCCCTCCCAACCGGGACAGAGAATTCACCCCTCCACTTT
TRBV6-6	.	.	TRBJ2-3	CASSYSLALDTQYF	TGTGCCAGCAGTTACTCTCTAGCGCTAGATACGCAGTATTTT
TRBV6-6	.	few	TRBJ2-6	CASKTGANVLTF	TGTGCCAGCAAAACTGGGGCCAACGTCCTGACTTTC
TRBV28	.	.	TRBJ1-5	CASSFNRGYSNQPQHF	TGTGCCAGCAGCTTTAACCGGGGGTATAGCAATCAGCCCCAGCATTTT
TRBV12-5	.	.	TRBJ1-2	CASALDRNYGYTF	TGTGCTAGTGCCCTGGACAGAAACTATGGCTACACCTTC
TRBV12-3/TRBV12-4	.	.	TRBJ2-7	CASSPSTAYEQYF	TGTGCCAGCAGTCCTTCCACAGCCTACGAGCAGTACTTC
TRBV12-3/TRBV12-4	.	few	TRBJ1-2	CASSPVGSHYGYTF	TGTGCCAGCAGCCCCGTGGGGTCCCACTATGGCTACACCTTC
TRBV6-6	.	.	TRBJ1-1	CASTRGLVTEAFF	TGTGCCAGCACTAGGGGGTTGGTCACTGAAGCTTTCTTT
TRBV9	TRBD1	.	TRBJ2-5	CASSPQTGLETQYF	TGTGCCAGCAGCCCCCAGACAGGGTTGGAGACCCAGTACTTC
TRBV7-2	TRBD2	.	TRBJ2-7	CASSGGLAREQYF	TGTGCCAGCAGCGGGGGACTAGCCCGCGAGCAGTACTTC